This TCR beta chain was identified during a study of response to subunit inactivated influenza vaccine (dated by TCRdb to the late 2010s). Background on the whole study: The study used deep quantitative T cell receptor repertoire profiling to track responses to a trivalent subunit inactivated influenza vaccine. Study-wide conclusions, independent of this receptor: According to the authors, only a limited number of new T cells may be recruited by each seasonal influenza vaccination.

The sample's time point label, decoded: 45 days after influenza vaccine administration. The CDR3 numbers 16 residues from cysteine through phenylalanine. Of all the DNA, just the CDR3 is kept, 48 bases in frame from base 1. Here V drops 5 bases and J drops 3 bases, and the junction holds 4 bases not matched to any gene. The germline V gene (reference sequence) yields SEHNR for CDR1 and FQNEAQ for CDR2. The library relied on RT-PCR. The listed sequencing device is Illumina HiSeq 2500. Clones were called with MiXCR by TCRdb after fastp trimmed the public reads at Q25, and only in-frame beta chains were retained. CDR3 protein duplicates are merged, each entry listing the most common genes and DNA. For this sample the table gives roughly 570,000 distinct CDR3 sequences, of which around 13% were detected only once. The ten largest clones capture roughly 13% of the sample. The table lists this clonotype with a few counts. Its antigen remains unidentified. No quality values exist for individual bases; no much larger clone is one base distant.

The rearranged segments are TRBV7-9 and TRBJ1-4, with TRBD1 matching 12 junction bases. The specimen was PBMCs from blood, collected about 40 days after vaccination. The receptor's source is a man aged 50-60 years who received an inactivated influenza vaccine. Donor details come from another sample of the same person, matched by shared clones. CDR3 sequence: CASSEGQGAANEKLFF. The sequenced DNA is TGTGCCAGCAGCGAGGGACAGGGGGCAGCTAATGAAAAACTGTTTTTT.